This record covers a single T cell receptor beta chain. The antigen remains undetermined. This entry is derived from a study of shared clonotypes between healthy human individuals. Study results and caveats: Limitation of the genetic and exposure-history diversity represented came from the few donors.

Assay runs were performed at deep level. The genomic DNA of each subset was split evenly across several immunoSEQ plates. Sequencing was performed with immunoSEQ multiplex PCR; in TCRdb, only in-frame clones are kept and a portion is missing. The sample has 2,500,000 or so clones, 85% to 95% seen once; the top ten hold around 0.14%. CDR1 and CDR2 (germline): SGHRS, YFSETQ. J was trimmed by 1 base and V by 0 bases; bases with no gene match: 16. The CDR3 has 21 amino acids. The receptor was derived from a man aged 18 to 30 in good health. The chain couples TRBV5-1 to TRBJ1-5; TRBD1 agrees at 10 bases. Sequenced: naive CD4+ T cells sorted from blood. Stated subset: CD45RA+ positively selected. The CDR3 reads CASSLAVGQGGVVVSNQPQHF. The CDR3, as DNA: TGCGCCAGCAGCTTGGCCGTTGGACAGGGGGGCGTAGTAGTGAGCAATCAGCCCCAGCATTTT.